This T cell receptor beta chain was profiled in a study of blood T cell repertoires in COVID-19. Overall study: The analysed material was cDNA or gDNA that came from T cells, B-cell-depleted T cells, or PBMCs.

Source study methods: The authors estimated nucleated cell counts from reference gene primer amplification. The method was immunoSEQ multiplex PCR; TCRdb's version includes in-frame clones alone and lacks a portion of them. V, J and clone size are those of that table, while D and trimming were read from the DNA. Here the sample spans just under 60,000 clones, more than 65% being singletons. The germline V gene encodes CDR1 SGHDT and CDR2 YYEEEE. V shed 0 bases and J shed 3 bases, with 6 bases lying between them. This CDR3 is built from 13 residues. The TCR was taken from an elderly man with COVID-19, enrolled during active disease. The chain recombines TRBV5-6 with TRBJ1-2, with D unresolved. The sequenced sample consisted of peripheral blood. CDR3 sequence (DNA): TGTGCCAGCAGCTTGGCGGCGGACTATGGCTACACCTTC. Its protein product is CASSLAADYGYTF.